This T cell receptor (beta chain) appears in the sequencing data of a study of cytomegalovirus exposure and HLA in healthy donors. The CDR3 runs 13 residues. Germline V gene lookup returns CDR1 LGHNA and CDR2 YSLEER. The V end was cut by 0 bases, the J end by 5 bases, with 7 bases between. PCR employed 60 Vbeta and 13 Jbeta primers. Repertoires were generated with immunoSEQ multiplex PCR, while TCRdb's copy carries only in-frame clones and drops some. The data contain under 200,000 clones, around 78% of them singletons. This clone appeared a single time. Specimen: PBMCs. This chain joins TRBV4-3 and TRBJ1-1; no clear D gene. The sequence derives from a female donor in good health and CMV-seronegative. CDR3 coding DNA: TGCGCCAGCAGCCAAGATGAGAGGACTGAAGCTTTCTTT. This translates into CASSQDERTEAFF.